Listed below are T cell receptor beta chains from one sample, sequenced in a study of CD8+CD57+ T cells in acquired aplastic anemia. TCRdb fed the reads into MiXCR, producing one record per CDR3 protein. The sample shows some 150,000 distinct CDR3 sequences, 40% to 50% of them seen only once. The sample consisted of sorted CD4+, CD8+, or CD8+CD57+ T cells (not recorded which) from PBMCs. All receptors come from a human donor with aplastic anemia. The conserved cysteine and the conserved F or W are not part of the CDR3 here.

v_gene,j_gene,CDR3aa
TRBV19,TRBJ1-6,ASMATGTDNSPLH
TRBV27,TRBJ2-1,ASSLQRTVSSYNEQF
TRBV9,TRBJ1-5,ASSGDGRNQPQH
TRBV9,TRBJ2-5,ASRTGTSEGETQY
TRBV2,TRBJ2-1,ASSVNRGSNEQF
TRBV7-9,TRBJ1-6,ASSYGQGLALH
TRBV25-1,TRBJ1-6,ASWGAAGSPLH
TRBV12-3/TRBV12-4,TRBJ2-7,ASSTGTSGTYEQY
TRBV5-1,TRBJ1-1,ASSRLTGLNTEAF
TRBV7-3,TRBJ1-1,ASSRTRNTEAF
TRBV29-1,TRBJ2-7,SVGGGASYEQY
TRBV27,TRBJ1-3,ASSFRPSGNTIY
TRBV12-3/TRBV12-4,TRBJ2-2,AIKGTGVTGELF
TRBV7-3,TRBJ2-5,ASSLTKAYWDETQY
TRBV2,TRBJ1-5,ASSPEGEGQPQH
TRBV15,TRBJ2-1,ATSREWTGDYNEQF
TRBV20-1,TRBJ2-3,SAPRAYSGGAADTQY
TRBV5-5,TRBJ1-5,ASSSGTGGSNQPQH
TRBV7-8,TRBJ1-2,ASSLGGAGYA
TRBV2,TRBJ1-3,ASIPDSFYGNTIY
TRBV20-1,TRBJ1-5,SARGVSNQPQH
TRBV7-9,TRBJ1-2,ASSLADRDYGYT
TRBV2,TRBJ2-7,AGRREDYEQY
TRBV10-1,TRBJ1-5,ASSGGTGANQPQH
TRBV14,TRBJ1-5,ASSQTARDEETQH
TRBV5-4,TRBJ2-1,ASSLLAGSYNEQF
TRBV12-3/TRBV12-4,TRBJ1-5,ASTDLGQPQH
TRBV20-1,TRBJ2-1,SAPPENRGGEQF
TRBV18,TRBJ2-7,ASSPFSGQGQHEQY
TRBV2,TRBJ2-3,ASSYLGAATYNEQY
TRBV6-2/TRBV6-3,TRBJ2-7,ASSYSLAGGYEQY
TRBV2,TRBJ2-1,ASSPPDEQF
TRBV19,TRBJ1-5,ASSIDRFSNQPQH
TRBV2,TRBJ1-1,ASSRGTRAF
TRBV19,TRBJ2-4,ASTGTSTKNIQY